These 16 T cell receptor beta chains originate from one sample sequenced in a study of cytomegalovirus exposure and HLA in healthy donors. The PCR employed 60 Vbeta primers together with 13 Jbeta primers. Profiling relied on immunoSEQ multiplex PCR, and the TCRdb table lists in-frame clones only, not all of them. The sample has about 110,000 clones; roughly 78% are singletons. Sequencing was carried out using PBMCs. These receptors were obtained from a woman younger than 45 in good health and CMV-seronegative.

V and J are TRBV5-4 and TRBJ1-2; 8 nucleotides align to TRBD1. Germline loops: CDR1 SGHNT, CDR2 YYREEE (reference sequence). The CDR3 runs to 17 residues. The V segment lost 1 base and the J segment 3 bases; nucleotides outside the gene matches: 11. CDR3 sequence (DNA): TGTGCCAGCAGCTTGTGGCTACGACAGGGGACGGACTATGGCTACACCTTC. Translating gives CASSLWLRQGTDYGYTF.

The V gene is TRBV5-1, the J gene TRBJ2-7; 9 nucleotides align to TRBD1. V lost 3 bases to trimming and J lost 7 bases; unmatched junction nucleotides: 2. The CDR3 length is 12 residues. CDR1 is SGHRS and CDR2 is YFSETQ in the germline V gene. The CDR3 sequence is CASSWDRVEQYF. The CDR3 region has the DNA TGCGCCAGCAGCTGGGACAGGGTGGAGCAGTACTTC.

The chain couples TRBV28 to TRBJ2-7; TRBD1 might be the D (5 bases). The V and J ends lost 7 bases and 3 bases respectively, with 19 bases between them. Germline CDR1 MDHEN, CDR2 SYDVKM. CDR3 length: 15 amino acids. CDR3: CASTPLGARFYEQYF. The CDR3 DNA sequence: TGTGCCAGCACCCCCTTAGGGGCCCGCTTCTACGAGCAGTACTTC.

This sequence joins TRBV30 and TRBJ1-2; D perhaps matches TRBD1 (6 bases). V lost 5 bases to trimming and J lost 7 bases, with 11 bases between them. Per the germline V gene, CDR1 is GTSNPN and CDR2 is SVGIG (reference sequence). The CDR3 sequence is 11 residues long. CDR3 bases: TGTGCCTGGGGACAGTCGGTTGGCTACACCTTC. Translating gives CAWGQSVGYTF.

CDR3 DNA sequence: TGTGCCAGCAGCTTAGTGGGGGGGGCTGTCGATGAGCAGTTCTTC. The encoded protein is CASSLVGGAVDEQFF. The V and J genes are TRBV7-2 and TRBJ2-1, with TRBD2 as a possible D gene (7 bases). Germline values: CDR1 SGHTA, CDR2 FQGNSA. Trimming removed 1 base from V and 8 bases from J, with 15 bases in between. The CDR3 runs to 15 residues.

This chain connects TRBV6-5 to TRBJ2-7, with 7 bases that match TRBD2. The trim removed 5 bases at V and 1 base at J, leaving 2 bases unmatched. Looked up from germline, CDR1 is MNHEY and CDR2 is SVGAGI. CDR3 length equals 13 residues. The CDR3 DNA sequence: TGTGCCAGCAGTCCTAGCGGTTCCTACGAGCAGTACTTC. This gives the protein CASSPSGSYEQYF.

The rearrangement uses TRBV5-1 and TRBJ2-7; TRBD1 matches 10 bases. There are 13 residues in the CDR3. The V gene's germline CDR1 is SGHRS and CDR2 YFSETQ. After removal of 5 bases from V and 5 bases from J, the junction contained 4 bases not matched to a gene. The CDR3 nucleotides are TGCGCCAGCAGAACCGGGACAGGGGACGAGCAGTACTTC. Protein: CASRTGTGDEQYF.

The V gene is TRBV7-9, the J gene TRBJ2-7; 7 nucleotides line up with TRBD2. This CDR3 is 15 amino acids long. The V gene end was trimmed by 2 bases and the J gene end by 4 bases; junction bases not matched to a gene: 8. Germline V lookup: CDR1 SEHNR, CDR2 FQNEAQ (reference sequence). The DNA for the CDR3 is TGTGCCAGCAGCTTAAGGAACGGGGGGTGGTACGAGCAGTACTTC. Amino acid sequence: CASSLRNGGWYEQYF.

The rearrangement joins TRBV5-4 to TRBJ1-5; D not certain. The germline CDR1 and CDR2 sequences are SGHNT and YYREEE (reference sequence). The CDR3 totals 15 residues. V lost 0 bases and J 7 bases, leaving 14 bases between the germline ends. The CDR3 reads CASSLGPGIEQPQHF. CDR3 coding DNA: TGTGCCAGCAGCTTGGGGCCGGGGATTGAGCAGCCCCAGCATTTT.

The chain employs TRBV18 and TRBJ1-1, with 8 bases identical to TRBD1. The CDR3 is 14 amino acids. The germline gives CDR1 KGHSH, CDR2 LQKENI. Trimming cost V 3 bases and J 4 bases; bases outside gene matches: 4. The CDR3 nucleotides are TGTGCCAGCTCACCCCTCGACAGGGGCACTGAAGCTTTCTTT. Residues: CASSPLDRGTEAFF.

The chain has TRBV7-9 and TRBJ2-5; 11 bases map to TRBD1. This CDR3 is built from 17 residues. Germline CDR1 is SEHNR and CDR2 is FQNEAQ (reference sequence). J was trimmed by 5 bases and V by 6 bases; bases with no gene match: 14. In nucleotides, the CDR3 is TGTGCCAGCAGATGGGACAGGGGGAACCCTTTGGGGGAGACCCAGTACTTC. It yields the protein CASRWDRGNPLGETQYF. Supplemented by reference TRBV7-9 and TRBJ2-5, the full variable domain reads DTGVSQNPRHKITKRGQNVTFRCDPISEHNRLYWYRQTLGQGPEFLTYFQNEAQLEKSRLLSDRFSAERPKGSFSTLEIQRTEQGDSAMYLCASRWDRGNPLGETQYFGPGTRLLVL.

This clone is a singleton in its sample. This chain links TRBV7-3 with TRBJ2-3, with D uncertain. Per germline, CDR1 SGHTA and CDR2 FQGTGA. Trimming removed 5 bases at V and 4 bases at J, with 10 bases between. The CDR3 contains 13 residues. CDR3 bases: TGTGCCAGCAGCCCCCAAAATTCAGATACGCAGTATTTT. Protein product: CASSPQNSDTQYF.

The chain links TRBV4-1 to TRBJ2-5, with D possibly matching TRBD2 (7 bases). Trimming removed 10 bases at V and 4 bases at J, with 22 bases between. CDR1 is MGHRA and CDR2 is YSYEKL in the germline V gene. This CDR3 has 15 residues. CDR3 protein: CATRRAGAVGETQYF. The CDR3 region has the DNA TGCGCCACACGGCGTGCGGGGGCCGTGGGAGAGACCCAGTACTTC.

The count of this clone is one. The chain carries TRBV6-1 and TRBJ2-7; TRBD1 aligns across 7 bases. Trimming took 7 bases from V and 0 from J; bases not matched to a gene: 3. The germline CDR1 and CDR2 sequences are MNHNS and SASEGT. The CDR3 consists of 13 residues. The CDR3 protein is CASTRDSSYEQYF. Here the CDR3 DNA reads TGTGCCAGCACACGGGACAGCTCCTACGAGCAGTACTTC.

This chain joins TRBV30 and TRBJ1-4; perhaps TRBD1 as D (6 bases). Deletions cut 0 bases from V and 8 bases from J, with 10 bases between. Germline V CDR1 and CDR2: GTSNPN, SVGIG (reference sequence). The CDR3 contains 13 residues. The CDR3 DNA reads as TGTGCCTGGAGTGTAAGGGGGTTAGAAAAACTGTTTTTT. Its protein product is CAWSVRGLEKLFF.

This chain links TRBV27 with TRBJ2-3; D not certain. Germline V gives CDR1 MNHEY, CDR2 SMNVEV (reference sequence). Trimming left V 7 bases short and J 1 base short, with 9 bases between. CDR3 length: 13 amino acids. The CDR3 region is CASTPGGTDTQYF. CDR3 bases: TGTGCCAGCACTCCAGGTGGCACAGATACGCAGTATTTT.